Listed here are 11 T cell receptor beta chains from one sample, sequenced in a study of T cell repertoires in cytomegalovirus infection. MiXCR, run by TCRdb on the reads, gives a single entry per CDR3 protein. This sample has approximately 280,000 distinct CDR3 sequences, with 20% to 25% found just once. For these TCRs, the target antigens are not known. Sequenced here: cultured PBMCs, sampled from culture after CMV antigen stimulation. The receptors derive from a human donor in good health (CMV status not recorded). Some clones in this sample may be carry-over from other donors' samples.

The rearrangement links TRBV19 to TRBJ2-5; 14 bases are shared with TRBD2. Trimming at V came to 5 bases and at J to 2 bases, leaving 13 bases not matched to a gene. The germline V gene has CDR1 LNHDA and CDR2 SQIVND (reference sequence). The length of the CDR3 is 19 residues. This CDR3 reads CASSPRGLAGGHPQETQYF. As DNA, the CDR3 is TGTGCCAGTAGTCCCCGAGGACTAGCGGGAGGACACCCTCAAGAGACCCAGTACTTC.

This clonotype has only a few counts. The chain couples TRBV20-1 to TRBJ2-4; maybe TRBD2 (5 bases). Looked up from germline, CDR1 is DFQATT and CDR2 is SNEGSKA (reference sequence). CDR3 size: 14 residues. The V end lost 4 bases, the J end lost 1 base, and 11 bases lay between the germline ends. CDR3 coding DNA: TGCAGTGCTACTGCGGGTACTGCCAAAAACATTCAGTACTTC. Amino acids: CSATAGTAKNIQYF.

The chain uses TRBV18 and TRBJ2-2; D unclear. CDR1 is KGHSH and CDR2 is LQKENI in the germline V gene. V gave up 2 bases and J gave up 4 bases, with 5 bases separating them. The CDR3 totals 13 residues. The CDR3 region has the DNA TGTGCCAGCTCACCATTCAGCACCGGGGAGCTGTTTTTT. This encodes CASSPFSTGELFF.

This clonotype was seen repeatedly, ten times or more. The genes are TRBV27 and TRBJ2-1; 12 bases match TRBD2. The CDR3 has 16 amino acids. Germline V CDR1 and CDR2: MNHEY, SMNVEV (reference sequence). V lost 5 bases and J lost 6; bases outside the gene matches: 8. The CDR3 region is CASSPITSGRLNEQFF. The CDR3 DNA sequence: TGTGCCAGCAGTCCCATTACTAGCGGGAGGCTCAATGAGCAGTTCTTC.

The rearrangement uses TRBV6-1 and TRBJ2-1, with 8 bases lining up with TRBD2. The V and J ends lost 6 bases and 3 bases, in that order; junction bases with no gene match: 7. The CDR3 length is 15 residues. Germline V gene sequence: CDR1 MNHNS, CDR2 SASEGT. In DNA, the CDR3 is TGTGCCAGCAGAGGGACTAGAAAAGGCTACAATGAGCAGTTCTTC. Protein sequence: CASRGTRKGYNEQFF.

Worth noting for this clonotype: This may arise from a read error, as a much more abundant clone is one base away. The chain uses TRBV7-4 and TRBJ1-1; tentatively, D is TRBD1 (5 bases). The V gene's germline CDR1 is SGHVT and CDR2 SQSDAQ. This CDR3 is 15 amino acids long. CDR3 DNA: TGTGCCAGCAGCTCCCACAGGCCGGGGAACACTGAAGATTTCTTT. It yields the protein CASSSHRPGNTEDFF.

The chain carries TRBV20-1 and TRBJ1-1; D is possibly TRBD1 (5 bases). This CDR3 is built from 12 residues. Germline lookup yields CDR1 DFQATT and CDR2 SNEGSKA (reference sequence). Trimming cost V 5 bases and J 0 bases, with 7 bases left between them. The CDR3 loop is CSAQGLNTEAFF. The CDR3 nucleotides read TGCAGTGCTCAGGGTTTGAACACTGAAGCTTTCTTT.

This chain uses TRBV7-8 with TRBJ1-1, with 7 positions matching TRBD1. Trimming at V came to 5 bases and at J to 2 bases, leaving 14 bases not matched to a gene. The CDR3 length is 17 residues. CDR1 is SGHVS and CDR2 is FQNEAQ in the germline V gene. CDR3: CASSRTRGQEKNTEAFF. CDR3 sequence (DNA): TGTGCCAGCAGCCGAACTCGTGGACAGGAAAAAAACACTGAAGCTTTCTTT.

This clonotype was detected only a few times. The chain couples TRBV2 to TRBJ2-2, with unresolved D. Trimming left V 5 bases short and J 2 bases short, with 9 bases between. This CDR3 is 14 amino acids long. Germline CDR1 and CDR2: SNHLY and FYNNEI. CDR3 region: CASSYTPNTGELFF. Here the CDR3 DNA reads TGTGCCAGCAGTTACACGCCAAACACCGGGGAGCTGTTTTTT.

This rearrangement joins TRBV28 to TRBJ1-2; the D gene is possibly TRBD1 (5 bases). Trimming removed 6 bases from V and 8 bases from J, with 19 bases in between. The V gene's germline CDR1 is MDHEN and CDR2 SYDVKM. This CDR3 has 14 amino acids. The CDR3 DNA is TGTGCCAGCAGCCGGGACCCCTCATACTGGGGCTACACCTTC. It specifies CASSRDPSYWGYTF.

This clonotype has a count of ten or more. The chain joins TRBV6-1 to TRBJ1-1; D gene unclear. The CDR3 has 11 amino acids. Trimming took off 4 bases at V and 8 bases at J, with 8 bases between the two ends. Germline V gives CDR1 MNHNS, CDR2 SASEGT. Here the CDR3 reads CASSGEEEAFF. CDR3 DNA: TGTGCCAGCAGTGGGGAAGAAGAAGCTTTCTTT.